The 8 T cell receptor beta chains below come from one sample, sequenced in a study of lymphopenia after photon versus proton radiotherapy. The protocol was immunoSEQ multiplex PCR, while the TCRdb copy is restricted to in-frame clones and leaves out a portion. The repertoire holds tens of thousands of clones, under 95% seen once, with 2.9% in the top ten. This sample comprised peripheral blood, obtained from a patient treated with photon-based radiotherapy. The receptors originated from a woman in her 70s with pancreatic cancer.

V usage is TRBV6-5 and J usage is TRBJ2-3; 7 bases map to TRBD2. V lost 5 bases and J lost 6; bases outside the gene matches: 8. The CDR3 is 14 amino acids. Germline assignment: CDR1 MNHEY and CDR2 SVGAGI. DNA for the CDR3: TGTGCCAGCAGTCCCCAAACTAGCGTTGATACGCAGTATTTT. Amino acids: CASSPQTSVDTQYF.

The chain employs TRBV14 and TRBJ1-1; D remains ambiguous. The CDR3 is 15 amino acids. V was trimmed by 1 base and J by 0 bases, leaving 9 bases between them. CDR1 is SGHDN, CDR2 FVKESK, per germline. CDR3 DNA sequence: TGTGCCAGCAGCCAAGTTCAGCCCCTGAACACTGAAGCTTTCTTT. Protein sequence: CASSQVQPLNTEAFF.

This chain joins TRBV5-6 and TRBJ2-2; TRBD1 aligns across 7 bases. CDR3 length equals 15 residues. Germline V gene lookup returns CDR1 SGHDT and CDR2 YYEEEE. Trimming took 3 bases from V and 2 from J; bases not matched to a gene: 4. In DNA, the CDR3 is TGTGCCAGCAGCTGGGGACAGCTAAACACCGGGGAGCTGTTTTTT. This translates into CASSWGQLNTGELFF.

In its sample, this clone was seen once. The CDR3 sequence: CASSQTLGAGTEAFF. CDR3 DNA sequence: TGCGCCAGCAGCCAAACCCTAGGGGCTGGCACTGAAGCTTTCTTT. This chain connects TRBV4-1 to TRBJ1-1, with D possibly TRBD1 on 5 matching bases. The germline CDR1 and CDR2 sequences are MGHRA and YSYEKL. The CDR3 runs 15 residues. Trimming cost V 2 bases and J 4 bases, with 14 bases left between them.

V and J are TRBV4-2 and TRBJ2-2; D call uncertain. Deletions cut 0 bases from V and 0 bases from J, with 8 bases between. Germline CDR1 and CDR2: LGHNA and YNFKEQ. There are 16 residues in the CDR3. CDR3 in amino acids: CASSQDIGSNTGELFF. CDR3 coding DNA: TGTGCCAGCAGCCAAGATATAGGGTCGAACACCGGGGAGCTGTTTTTT.

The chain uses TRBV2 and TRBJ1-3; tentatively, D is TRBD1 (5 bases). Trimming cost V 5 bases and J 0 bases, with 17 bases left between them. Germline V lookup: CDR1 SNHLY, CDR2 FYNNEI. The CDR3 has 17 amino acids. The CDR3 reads CASSSLPTATSGNTIYF. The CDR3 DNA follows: TGTGCCAGCAGTTCACTTCCGACAGCTACCTCTGGAAACACCATATATTTT.

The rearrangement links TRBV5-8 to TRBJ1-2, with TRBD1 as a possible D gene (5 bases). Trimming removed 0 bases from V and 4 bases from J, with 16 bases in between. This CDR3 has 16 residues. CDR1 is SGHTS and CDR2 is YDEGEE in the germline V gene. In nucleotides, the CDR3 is TGTGCCAGCAGCTTGGTCCGATTTAGGGGAATCTATGGCTACACCTTC. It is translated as CASSLVRFRGIYGYTF.

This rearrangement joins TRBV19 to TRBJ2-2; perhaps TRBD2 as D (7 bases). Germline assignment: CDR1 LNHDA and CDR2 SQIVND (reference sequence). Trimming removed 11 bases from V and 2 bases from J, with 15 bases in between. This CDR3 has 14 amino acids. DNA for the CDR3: TGTGCCGCAAGGGGGGGCGGAAACACCGGGGAGCTGTTTTTT. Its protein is CAARGGGNTGELFF.